The T cell receptor beta chain described here comes from a study of T cell repertoires in cytomegalovirus infection. Turning to this clonotype: The target antigen is unknown.

The CDR3 has 14 amino acids. The V end was cut by 6 bases, the J end by 6 bases, with 15 bases between. TCRdb analysed the reads with MiXCR anew, one entry per CDR3 protein. This sample has approximately 500,000 distinct CDR3 sequences, with about 26% found just once. Findings and caveats of the study: Based on cumulative public TCR beta family frequency, carriers of CMV plus the relevant HLA were identified.

Sequencing used PBMCs. The sequence was collected from a human donor in good health (CMV status not recorded). Some clones in this sample may be carry-over from other donors' samples. The chain combines TRBV12-3 or TRBV12-4 with TRBJ1-5; D perhaps matches TRBD1 (5 bases). DNA for the CDR3: TGTGCCAGCAGCCCCGCGCAGGGCGGTCAGCCCCAGCATTTT. Residues: CASSPAQGGQPQHF.